The T cell receptor beta chain under discussion was sequenced for a study of blood T cell repertoires in COVID-19. For the study at large: Samples came from the United States, Italy and Spain, spanning acute and convalescent COVID-19.

This clone showed up just a few times. Methods used by the authors: Cell counts per sample came from amplifying reference gene primers. Using immunoSEQ multiplex PCR, the repertoire was profiled, and TCRdb retains in-frame clones only, with some absent. The V and J calls and the clone size are those of that table, but D and trimming were determined from the DNA. The table shows about 39,000 clones, with over 75% occurring only once. The TCR sequence derives from a human donor in a cohort sampled during active COVID-19. The sequenced material came from peripheral blood.

The DNA of the CDR3 is TGTGCCAGCAGCCGGACAGGGGCCAGCGATGGCTACACCTTC. Translated: CASSRTGASDGYTF. This chain joins TRBV7-9 and TRBJ1-2; 9 bases are a match to TRBD1. The length of the CDR3 is 14 residues. Germline V gene data show CDR1 as SEHNR and CDR2 as FQNEAQ (reference sequence). V was pared by 5 bases and J by 6 bases, with 7 bases of the junction left unmatched.